This T cell receptor (beta chain) was retrieved from a study of post-analysis software for immune sequencing data. Each TCR beta cDNA library carried unique molecular identifiers. One entry per CDR3 protein results from TCRdb running MiXCR on the PCR reads. The top ten hold over 1.5% of the sample, which has about 560,000 distinct CDR3 sequences, roughly two fifths seen once. The CDR3 contains 15 residues. J gave up 9 bases and V 1 base, and 2 bases lay outside the gene matches. Germline CDR1 and CDR2: SNHLY and FYNNEI. This clonotype was recorded a few times. The antigen is not known. Findings and limits, study-wide: Compared with controls, patients had more of about 5 TRBV segments, including TRBV5-6, TRBV5-1 and TRBV20-1.

The clonotype originates from a girl aged 5-17 years with multiple sclerosis. V is TRBV2 and J is TRBJ2-4; TRBD2 agrees at 14 bases. Sequencing was done on a sample of blood. The CDR3 is CASSEGLAGGGIQYF. In DNA, the CDR3 is TGTGCCAGCAGTGAAGGACTAGCGGGAGGGGGCATTCAGTACTTC.